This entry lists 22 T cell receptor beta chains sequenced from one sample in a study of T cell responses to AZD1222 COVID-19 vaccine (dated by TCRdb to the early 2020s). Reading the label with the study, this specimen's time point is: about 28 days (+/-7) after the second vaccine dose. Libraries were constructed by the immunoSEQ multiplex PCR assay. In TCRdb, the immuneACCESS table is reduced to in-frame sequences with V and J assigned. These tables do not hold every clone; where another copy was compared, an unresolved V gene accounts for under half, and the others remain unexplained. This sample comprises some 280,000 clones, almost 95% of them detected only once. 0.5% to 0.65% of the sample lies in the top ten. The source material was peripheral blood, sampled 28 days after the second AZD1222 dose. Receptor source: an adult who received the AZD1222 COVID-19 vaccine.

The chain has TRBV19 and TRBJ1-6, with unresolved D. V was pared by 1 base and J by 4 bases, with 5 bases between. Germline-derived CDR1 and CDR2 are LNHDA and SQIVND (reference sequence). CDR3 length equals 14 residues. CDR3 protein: CASSIVGYNSPLHF. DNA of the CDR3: TGTGCCAGTAGTATAGTGGGGTATAATTCACCCCTCCACTTT.

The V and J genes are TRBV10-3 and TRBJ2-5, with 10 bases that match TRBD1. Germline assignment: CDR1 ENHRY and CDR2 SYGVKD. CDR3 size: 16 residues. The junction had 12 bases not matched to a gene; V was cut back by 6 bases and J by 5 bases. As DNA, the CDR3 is TGTGCCATCAGCGCCGGGGCCGACAGGGGGCGGGAGACCCAGTACTTC. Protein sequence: CAISAGADRGRETQYF.

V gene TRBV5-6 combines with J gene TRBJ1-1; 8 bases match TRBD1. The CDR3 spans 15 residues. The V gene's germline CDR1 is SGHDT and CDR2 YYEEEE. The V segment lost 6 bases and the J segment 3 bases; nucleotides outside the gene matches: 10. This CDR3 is CASIPRTGRYTEAFF. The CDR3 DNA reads TGTGCCAGCATCCCCCGGACAGGGAGATACACTGAAGCTTTCTTT.

The CDR3 DNA reads as TGTGCCTGGAGTGTACTAGCGGGACCCTCTGGGCAGTACTTC. Residues: CAWSVLAGPSGQYF. V usage is TRBV30 and J usage is TRBJ2-7, with 10 bases matching TRBD2. The germline V gene has CDR1 GTSNPN and CDR2 SVGIG (reference sequence). Trimming removed 0 bases from V and 9 bases from J; junction bases left unmatched: 8. The CDR3 has 14 residues.

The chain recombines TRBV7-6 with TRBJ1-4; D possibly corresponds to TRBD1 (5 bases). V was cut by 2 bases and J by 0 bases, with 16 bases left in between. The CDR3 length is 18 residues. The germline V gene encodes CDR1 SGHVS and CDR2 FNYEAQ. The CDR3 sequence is CASSLTAPGSTTNEKLFF. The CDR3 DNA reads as TGTGCCAGCAGCTTAACAGCTCCAGGGTCAACAACTAATGAAAAACTGTTTTTT.

CDR3 residues: CASSQAGTTDTQYF. CDR3 DNA: TGCGCCAGCAGCCAAGCAGGGACCACAGATACGCAGTATTTT. The J gene is TRBJ2-3, the V gene TRBV4-1; D possibly matches TRBD1 or TRBD2 (5 bases each). V gave up 1 base and J gave up 2 bases, with 7 bases separating them. Germline-derived CDR1 and CDR2 are MGHRA and YSYEKL. CDR3 length: 14 residues.

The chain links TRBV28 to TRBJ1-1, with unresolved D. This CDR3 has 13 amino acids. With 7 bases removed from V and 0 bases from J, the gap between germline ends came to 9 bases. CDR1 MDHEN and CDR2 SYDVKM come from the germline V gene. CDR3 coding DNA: TGTGCCAGCAAAGGGCCCCTGAACACTGAAGCTTTCTTT. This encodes CASKGPLNTEAFF.

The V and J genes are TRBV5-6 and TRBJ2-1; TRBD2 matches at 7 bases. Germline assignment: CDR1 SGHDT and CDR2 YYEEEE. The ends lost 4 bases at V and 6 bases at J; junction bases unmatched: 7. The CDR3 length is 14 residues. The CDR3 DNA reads TGTGCCAGCAGCCGGGGGGTCGGGACCAATGAGCAGTTCTTC. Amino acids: CASSRGVGTNEQFF.

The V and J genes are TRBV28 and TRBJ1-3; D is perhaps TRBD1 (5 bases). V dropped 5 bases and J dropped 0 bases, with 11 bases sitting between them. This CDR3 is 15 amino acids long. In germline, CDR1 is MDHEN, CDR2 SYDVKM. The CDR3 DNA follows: TGTGCCAGCAGTCCTGGGGGGGGCTCTGGAAACACCATATATTTT. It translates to CASSPGGGSGNTIYF.

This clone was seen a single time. CDR3 sequence: CASSLVGGRGELFF. In DNA, the CDR3 is TGTGCCAGCAGCTTGGTGGGGGGGCGCGGGGAGCTGTTTTTT. This rearrangement joins TRBV5-4 to TRBJ2-2; a weak D match, TRBD2 (7 bases). Germline V lookup: CDR1 SGHNT, CDR2 YYREEE (reference sequence). V gave up 0 bases and J gave up 7 bases, with 10 bases separating them. This CDR3 comprises 14 residues.

The CDR3 is CSVRDSNYGYTF. Here the CDR3 DNA reads TGCAGCGTCCGGGATTCTAACTATGGCTACACCTTC. The rearrangement joins TRBV29-1 to TRBJ1-2; D gene unclear. With 6 bases removed from V and 0 bases from J, the gap between germline ends came to 8 bases. The CDR3 has 12 amino acids. The germline CDR1 and CDR2 sequences are SQVTM and ANQGSEA.

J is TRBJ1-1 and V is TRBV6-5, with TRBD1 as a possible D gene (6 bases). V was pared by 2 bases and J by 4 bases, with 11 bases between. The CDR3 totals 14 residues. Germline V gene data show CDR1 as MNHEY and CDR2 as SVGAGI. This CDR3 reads CASSYKGGGTEAFF. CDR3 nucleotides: TGTGCCAGCAGTTACAAGGGGGGGGGCACTGAAGCTTTCTTT.

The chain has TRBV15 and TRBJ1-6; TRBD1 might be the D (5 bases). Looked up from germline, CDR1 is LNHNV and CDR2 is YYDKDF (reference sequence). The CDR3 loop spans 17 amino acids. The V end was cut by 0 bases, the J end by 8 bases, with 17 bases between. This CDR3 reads CATSRDKGRVGDSPLHF. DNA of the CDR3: TGTGCCACCAGCAGAGATAAGGGCAGGGTGGGAGATTCACCCCTCCACTTT.

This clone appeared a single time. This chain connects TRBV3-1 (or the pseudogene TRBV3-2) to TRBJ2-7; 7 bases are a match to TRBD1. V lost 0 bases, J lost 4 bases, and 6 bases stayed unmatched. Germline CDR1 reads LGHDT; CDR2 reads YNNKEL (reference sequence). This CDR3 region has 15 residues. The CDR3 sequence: CASSQEPGTVYEQYF. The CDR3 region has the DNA TGTGCCAGCAGCCAAGAACCCGGGACAGTTTACGAGCAGTACTTC.

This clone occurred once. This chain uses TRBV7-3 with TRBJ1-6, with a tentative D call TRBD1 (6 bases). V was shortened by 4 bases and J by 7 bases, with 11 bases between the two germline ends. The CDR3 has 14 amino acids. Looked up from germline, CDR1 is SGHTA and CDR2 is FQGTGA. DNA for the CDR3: TGTGCCAGCAGCTGGGACACTCCCAATTCACCCCTCCACTTT. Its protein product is CASSWDTPNSPLHF. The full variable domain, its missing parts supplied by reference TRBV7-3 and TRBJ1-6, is GAGVSQTPSNKVTEKGKYVELRCDPISGHTALYWYRQSLGQGPEFLIYFQGTGAADDSGLPNDRFFAVRPEGSVSTLKIQRTERGDSAVYLCASSWDTPNSPLHFGNGTRLTVT.

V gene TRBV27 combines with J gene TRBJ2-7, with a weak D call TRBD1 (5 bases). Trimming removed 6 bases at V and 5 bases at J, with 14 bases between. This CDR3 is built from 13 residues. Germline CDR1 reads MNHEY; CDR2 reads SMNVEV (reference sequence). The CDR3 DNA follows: TGTGCCAGCAGACCCCAGGGCCCCAACGAGCAGTACTTC. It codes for CASRPQGPNEQYF.

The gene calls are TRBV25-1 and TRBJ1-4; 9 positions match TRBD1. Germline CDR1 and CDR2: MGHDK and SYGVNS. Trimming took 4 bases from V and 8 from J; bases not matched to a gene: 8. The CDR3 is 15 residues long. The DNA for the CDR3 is TGTGCCAGCAGTGGGGGGGACAGGGTACGGGAAAAACTGTTTTTT. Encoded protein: CASSGGDRVREKLFF.

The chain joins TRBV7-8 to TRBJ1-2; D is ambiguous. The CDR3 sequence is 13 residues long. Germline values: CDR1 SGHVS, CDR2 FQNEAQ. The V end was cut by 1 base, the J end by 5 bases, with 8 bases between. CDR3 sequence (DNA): TGTGCCAGCAGCTTAGGGGGTGCATATGGCTACACCTTC. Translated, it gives CASSLGGAYGYTF.

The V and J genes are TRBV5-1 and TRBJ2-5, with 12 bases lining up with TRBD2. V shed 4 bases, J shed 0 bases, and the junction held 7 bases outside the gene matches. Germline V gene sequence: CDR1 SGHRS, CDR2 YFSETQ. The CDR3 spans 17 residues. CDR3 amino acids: CASSLMTSGRYQETQYF. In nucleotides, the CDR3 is TGCGCCAGCAGCCTTATGACTAGCGGGAGATACCAAGAGACCCAGTACTTC.

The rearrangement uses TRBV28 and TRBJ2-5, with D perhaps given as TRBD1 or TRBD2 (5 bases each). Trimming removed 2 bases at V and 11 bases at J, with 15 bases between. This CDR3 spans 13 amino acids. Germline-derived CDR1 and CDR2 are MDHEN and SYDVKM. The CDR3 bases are TGTGCCAGCAGTTTACCCGGGGCTAGCTCTCAGTACTTC. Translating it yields CASSLPGASSQYF.

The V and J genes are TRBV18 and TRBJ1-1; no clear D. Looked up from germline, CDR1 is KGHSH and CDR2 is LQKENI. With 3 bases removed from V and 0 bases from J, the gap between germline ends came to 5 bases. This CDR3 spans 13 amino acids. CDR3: CASSPSMNTEAFF. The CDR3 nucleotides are TGTGCCAGCTCACCTTCCATGAACACTGAAGCTTTCTTT.

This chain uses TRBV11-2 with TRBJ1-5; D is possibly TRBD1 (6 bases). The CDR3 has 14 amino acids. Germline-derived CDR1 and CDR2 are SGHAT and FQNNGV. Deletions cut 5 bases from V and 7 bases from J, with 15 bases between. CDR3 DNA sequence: TGTGCCAGCAGCCTAACAGGGTATGGACAGCCCCAGCATTTT. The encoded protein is CASSLTGYGQPQHF.